This T cell receptor (beta chain) was obtained from a study of T-cell memory formation after mild COVID-19. Study in general: Largely, TCR clusters stayed within a single donor.

This clonotype occurred a few times. Its antigen is not known. TCRdb recomputed calls from the 5' RACE reads with MiXCR, one row per CDR3 protein. The table includes about 400,000 distinct CDR3 sequences, roughly a quarter detected once. Study results and limitations: Clones contracting day 15 to 85 were balanced CD4/CD8; later expanders leaned CD4+.

CDR3 length equals 16 residues. Germline CDR1 and CDR2: SGHTA and FQGNSA. V was clipped by 2 bases and J by 1 base; unmatched bases: 3. V gene TRBV7-2 combines with J gene TRBJ1-3; 9 bases are shared with TRBD1. The sample consisted of PBMCs or a T cell subset sorted from them (not recorded which). The TCR sequence derives from an adult woman who had mild COVID-19 (a few samples of this study predate the infection). Cell type and time point are not known. The CDR3 here is CASSLRGQGSGNTIYF. As DNA, the CDR3 is TGTGCCAGCAGCTTAAGGGGACAGGGATCTGGAAACACCATATATTTT.